This T cell receptor (beta chain) was documented in a study of human T cells and chemical hapten exposure. V shed 6 bases, J shed 8 bases, and the junction held 5 bases outside the gene matches. Germline V gene sequence: CDR1 SGHTA, CDR2 FQGNSA. This CDR3 is built from 12 residues. This clonotype was seen more than once but under ten times. The template was total RNA from unfractionated whole blood. TCRdb re-called the 5' RACE reads through MiXCR, storing one row per CDR3 protein. The sample carries 65,000 to 90,000 distinct CDR3 sequences, approximately 15% recorded once. The receptor comes from a female donor in good health. The chain is built from TRBV7-2 and TRBJ1-2, with 8 positions matching TRBD1. The CDR3 bases are TGTGCCAGCAGTCCTGGACAGGGAGGCTACACCTTC. Protein sequence: CASSPGQGGYTF.